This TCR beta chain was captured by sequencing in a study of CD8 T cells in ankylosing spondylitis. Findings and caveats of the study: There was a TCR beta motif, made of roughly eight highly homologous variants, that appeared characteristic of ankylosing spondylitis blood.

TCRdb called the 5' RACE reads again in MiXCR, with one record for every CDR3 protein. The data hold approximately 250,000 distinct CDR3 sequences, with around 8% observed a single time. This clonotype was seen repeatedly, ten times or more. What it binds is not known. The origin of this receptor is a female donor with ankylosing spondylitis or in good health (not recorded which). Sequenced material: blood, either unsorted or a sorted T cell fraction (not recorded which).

The CDR3 here is CSAPGREAGVRNEQFF. Here the CDR3 DNA reads TGCAGTGCTCCAGGGCGAGAAGCGGGAGTTCGAAATGAGCAGTTCTTC. The chain couples TRBV20-1 to TRBJ2-1; 8 positions match TRBD2. Unmatched junction bases numbered 16, after V lost 5 bases and J lost 7 bases. The CDR3 contains 16 residues. Germline CDR1 and CDR2: DFQATT and SNEGSKA (reference sequence).